This paragraph covers one TCR beta chain sequence. The antigen is undetermined. In alopecia areata patients, both lesional scalp punch biopsies and peripheral blood were collected. Extracted from the samples, RNA was reverse transcribed into cDNA to serve as the sequencing template. Measured with immunoSEQ multiplex PCR; TCRdb has only the in-frame clones, and not every one. The repertoire holds fewer than 40,000 clones, with around three fifths as singletons. This sample is drawn from a study of CD8+ T cells in alopecia areata. Whole-study findings and limits: Lesional scalp, especially alopecia totalis/universalis, showed higher clonality than normal scalp. Alphabeta T cells residing in normal skin are also sequenced in scalp samples. Among patients, TCR sharing was less clear than in mice, a difference possibly due in part to HLA diversity in the patient population.

The CDR3 runs 18 residues. Unmatched junction bases numbered 16, after V lost 0 bases and J lost 7 bases. CDR1 and CDR2 from the germline V gene are SGHRS and YFSETQ. The clonotype comes from a human donor with alopecia areata. The chain links TRBV5-1 to TRBJ2-1, with 7 bases matching TRBD2. Specimen: NKG2D-high CD8+ T cells sorted from blood. CDR3 in amino acids: CASSLVGQTGLSGNEQFF. CDR3 sequence (DNA): TGCGCCAGCAGCTTGGTTGGGCAGACGGGACTATCTGGGAATGAGCAGTTCTTC. The full variable domain, its missing parts supplied by reference TRBV5-1 and TRBJ2-1, is KAGVTQTPRYLIKTRGQQVTLSCSPISGHRSVSWYQQTPGQGLQFLFEYFSETQRNKGNFPGRFSGRQFSNSRSEMNVSTLELGDSALYLCASSLVGQTGLSGNEQFFGPGTRLTVL.